This T cell receptor beta chain was captured in a study of shared clonotypes between healthy human individuals. Study results and limitations: Generation probabilities of non-shared clonotypes were lower (relative to those shared by all four donors).

The naive CD8 subset, CD45RO-negative cells positively selected for CCR7, excluded terminally differentiated effector memory CD45RA+ cells. Donors comprised only Caucasian adults living in Nashville, Tennessee. The CDR3 consists of 13 residues. Germline V CDR1 and CDR2: SEHNR, FQNEAQ (reference sequence). Trimming pared 1 base from V and 5 bases from J, leaving 9 bases between. This clone was seen a few times. Antigen specificity is unknown. Once extracted for a subset, genomic DNA was divided evenly among several immunoSEQ plates. Assay used: immunoSEQ multiplex PCR; TCRdb lists only in-frame clones, some missing. The table includes some 600,000 clones, 96% detected once.

The sequencing input was naive CD8+ T cells sorted from blood. The source is a woman aged 30 to 39 in good health. J is TRBJ2-7 and V is TRBV7-9; D unclear. The CDR3 reads CASSLEPGNEQYF. The CDR3 nucleotides are TGTGCCAGCAGCTTAGAGCCGGGTAACGAGCAGTACTTC.